The clone carrying this T cell receptor (beta chain) has a handful of counts. The antigen is unknown. Trimming left V 3 bases short and J 4 bases short, with 18 bases between. The V gene's germline CDR1 is WSHSY and CDR2 SAAADI. CDR3 size: 16 residues. These data come from a study of T-cell reconstitution after alpha-beta-depleted transplantation in children. Study-wide results and limits: After transplant, at about two months, alpha-beta T cells were reportedly derived from several hundred expanded graft clones. Recipient T cells and thymic progenitors that survived were the source of the high TCRbeta diversity seen at day 60 in some patients.

It was with unique molecular identifiers that the TCRbeta library was prepared. In TCRdb, the PCR reads were re-called with MiXCR into one record per CDR3 protein. The sample carries 780,000 or so distinct CDR3 sequences, approximately 15% recorded once. V usage is TRBV10-2 and J usage is TRBJ1-2, with D perhaps TRBD1 (5 bases). The TCR comes from a male patient under 18 who had a stem cell transplant for acute lymphoblastic leukemia, so the T cells may come from the graft donor. The material sequenced was PBMCs, mostly from graft donor cells, taken 360 days after TCRalphabeta/CD19-depleted stem cell transplant. DNA for the CDR3: TGCGCCAGCAGTGAATCAGGGACTTGGACTCTCTATGGCTACACCTTC. This codes for CASSESGTWTLYGYTF.